A selection of T cell receptor beta chains follows, all from one sample in a study of shared clonotypes between healthy human individuals. The table came from immunoSEQ multiplex PCR; TCRdb's copy has only in-frame clones and leaves some out. This table holds 2.3 million or so clones, roughly 93% found once. Sequencing used naive CD4+ T cells from PBMCs. The receptor set was obtained from a man younger than 35 in good health. Some clones in this sample may be carry-over from other donors' samples. The CDR3 runs from the conserved cysteine through the conserved F or W. A D gene is named only where the DNA matches it firmly. Not all rows give a size; the values are once, few, many and, for expanded clones, a class.

j_call,v_call,d_call,clone_size,cdr3_aa,cdr3_nt
TRBJ1-2,TRBV7-3,-,-,CASSLPPAGGYTF,TGTGCCAGCAGCTTACCTCCCGCCGGTGGCTACACCTTC
TRBJ2-2,TRBV5-5,-,-,CASSLRVPGELFF,TGTGCCAGCAGCTTGCGTGTCCCCGGGGAGCTGTTTTTT
TRBJ2-7,TRBV23-1,-,-,CATPGLAFSYEQYF,TGCGCCACCCCTGGGCTAGCGTTCTCCTACGAGCAGTACTTC
TRBJ2-1,TRBV7-8,TRBD2,-,CASSLQGLAAYNEQFF,TGTGCCAGCAGCCTACAGGGACTAGCGGCCTACAATGAGCAGTTCTTC
TRBJ1-5,TRBV4-1,-,-,CASSQDGRYTTNQPQHF,TGCGCCAGCAGCCAAGATGGCAGATATACCACCAATCAGCCCCAGCATTTT
TRBJ2-5,TRBV19,-,-,CASSNVPGRETQYF,TGTGCCAGTAGTAACGTACCGGGTCGCGAGACCCAGTACTTC
TRBJ1-5,TRBV9,-,-,CASSPRGGGVGQPQHF,TGTGCCAGCAGCCCCCGGGGTGGGGGAGTGGGTCAGCCCCAGCATTTT
TRBJ2-2,TRBV25-1,TRBD1,-,CASRDRGGTGELFF,TGTGCCAGCCGGGACAGGGGAGGCACCGGGGAGCTGTTTTTT
TRBJ2-7,TRBV7-2,-,-,CASSLGGLSTYEQYF,TGTGCCAGCAGCTTAGGGGGACTCTCGACCTACGAGCAGTACTTC
TRBJ1-2,TRBV4-1,-,-,CASSPDSAANYGYTF,TGCGCCAGCAGCCCCGACAGCGCCGCTAACTATGGCTACACCTTC
TRBJ2-1,TRBV5-1,TRBD2,once,CASSFPVGGEQFF,TGCGCCAGCAGCTTCCCTGTGGGAGGGGAGCAGTTCTTC
TRBJ2-5,TRBV18,-,once,CASSPTPGLAQETQYF,TGTGCCAGCTCACCCACCCCGGGGCTAGCGCAGGAGACCCAGTACTTC
TRBJ1-4,TRBV30,TRBD1,-,CAWRMMTGYNEKLFF,TGTGCCTGGAGGATGATGACAGGGTATAATGAAAAACTGTTTTTT
TRBJ2-1,TRBV6-5,TRBD2,-,CASAQLAGSYNEQFF,TGTGCCAGCGCCCAACTAGCGGGCTCCTACAATGAGCAGTTCTTC
TRBJ2-7,TRBV7-9,-,-,CASSLAEAGFLYF,TGTGCCAGCAGCTTAGCGGAGGCAGGGTTTCTGTACTTC
TRBJ2-1,TRBV7-6,TRBD2,-,CASSFGYSSGKGEQFF,TGTGCCAGCAGCTTCGGATATTCTAGCGGGAAGGGTGAGCAGTTCTTC
TRBJ1-1,TRBV5-8,-,-,CASSFANTEAFF,TGTGCCAGCAGCTTTGCGAACACTGAAGCTTTCTTT
TRBJ1-4,TRBV7-8,TRBD1,-,CASSLKRGRFTNEKLFF,TGTGCCAGCAGCCTAAAAAGGGGGCGATTTACTAATGAAAAACTGTTTTTT